Listed here are 30 T cell receptor beta chains from one sample, sequenced in a study of T-cell memory formation after mild COVID-19. Using its own MiXCR run on the 5' RACE reads, TCRdb lists one record per CDR3 protein. This table has under 300,000 distinct CDR3 sequences, roughly 8% appearing once. The sample comprised PBMCs or a T cell subset sorted from them (not recorded which). The receptors originated from a man between 18 and 29 years old who had mild COVID-19 (a few samples of this study predate the infection). Cell type and time point are not known.

This sequence joins TRBV7-3 and TRBJ2-1; D is uncertain. Trimming shortened V by 4 bases and J by 0 bases, and 10 bases separated the two germline ends. The CDR3 totals 15 residues. Germline V gene sequence: CDR1 SGHTA, CDR2 FQGTGA. In DNA form, the CDR3 reads TGTGCCAGCAGCTCCCGACGGAGCTCCTACAATGAGCAGTTCTTC. Translated: CASSSRRSSYNEQFF.

The chain joins TRBV6-5 to TRBJ2-3; possibly TRBD1 or TRBD2 for D (5 bases each). Looked up from germline, CDR1 is MNHEY and CDR2 is SVGAGI. V was clipped by 7 bases and J by 2 bases, with 13 bases between them. The CDR3 loop spans 14 amino acids. CDR3 residues: CASKADIPTDTQYF. CDR3 nucleotide sequence: TGTGCCAGCAAAGCGGACATCCCCACAGATACGCAGTATTTT.

V and J are TRBV28 and TRBJ1-1; 9 nucleotides align to TRBD1. J gave up 7 bases and V 5 bases, and 14 bases lay outside the gene matches. The CDR3 contains 16 residues. CDR1 is MDHEN, CDR2 SYDVKM, per germline. The CDR3 DNA reads TGTGCCAGCAGTCCCTGGACAGGGGCCTTGATTAGTGAAGCTTTCTTT. Protein sequence: CASSPWTGALISEAFF.

This clonotype appeared a few times. The genes are TRBV7-2 and TRBJ2-5; D might be TRBD1 or TRBD2, each matching 5 bases. The germline gives CDR1 SGHTA, CDR2 FQGNSA. Trimming stripped 3 bases from V and 4 bases from J, with 18 bases between. The CDR3 length is 16 residues. The CDR3 nucleotides are TGTGCCAGCAGCTTGGATCGCCCGGGACGGGGAGAGACCCAGTACTTC. It codes for CASSLDRPGRGETQYF. The whole variable domain, remainder taken from reference TRBV7-2 and TRBJ2-5, is GAGVSQSPSNKVTEKGKDVELRCDPISGHTALYWYRQSLGQGLEFLIYFQGNSAPDKSGLPSDRFSAERTGGSVSTLTIQRTQQEDSAVYLCASSLDRPGRGETQYFGPGTRLLVL.

This clonotype was recorded a few times. This chain connects TRBV7-8 to TRBJ2-1; D unresolved. Per the germline V gene, CDR1 is SGHVS and CDR2 is FQNEAQ. This CDR3 comprises 15 residues. The ends were cut back, 1 base at V and 5 bases at J, with 12 bases in the middle. In nucleotides, the CDR3 is TGTGCCAGCAGCTTAGGGCAACCGCCGAACAATGAGCAGTTCTTC. As protein: CASSLGQPPNNEQFF.

The chain recombines TRBV15 with TRBJ2-5; D is unresolved. The CDR3 loop spans 14 amino acids. Germline V gene data show CDR1 as LNHNV and CDR2 as YYDKDF (reference sequence). The germline V and J ends were trimmed by 2 bases and 2 bases, with 9 bases remaining between them. CDR3 sequence (DNA): TGTGCCACCAGCAGACGCAGGATTCAAGAGACCCAGTACTTC. It is translated as CATSRRRIQETQYF.

The rearrangement uses TRBV7-3 and TRBJ2-1; the D is unclear. This CDR3 has 13 residues. CDR1 SGHTA and CDR2 FQGTGA come from the germline V gene. The V end was cut by 3 bases, the J end by 5 bases, with 8 bases between. The CDR3 loop reads CASSLSAHNEQFF. The DNA for the CDR3 is TGTGCCAGCAGCTTGTCGGCCCACAATGAGCAGTTCTTC.

This clonotype came up many times. This chain links TRBV5-1 with TRBJ2-1; 11 positions match TRBD2. Germline values: CDR1 SGHRS, CDR2 YFSETQ. V shed 4 bases and J 3 bases; nucleotides not matched to a gene: 3. The CDR3 is made up of 15 amino acids. The CDR3 sequence is CASSLAGGLYNEQFF. CDR3 coding DNA: TGCGCCAGCAGCCTAGCGGGGGGCCTCTACAATGAGCAGTTCTTC.

This clonotype was observed many times. The chain employs TRBV5-1 and TRBJ2-5; possible D gene TRBD2, 6 bases. Germline CDR1 is SGHRS and CDR2 is YFSETQ. Trimming took 4 bases from V and 5 from J, leaving 15 bases between them. This CDR3 contains 14 residues. The CDR3 nucleotides read TGCGCCAGCAGCCCCGGGACTTCTTCGGAGACCCAGTACTTC. This codes for CASSPGTSSETQYF.

This clonotype has a count of ten or more. The rearrangement joins TRBV20-1 to TRBJ2-1; no clear D gene. The CDR3 has 9 residues. The V gene's germline CDR1 is DFQATT and CDR2 SNEGSKA (reference sequence). Trimming shortened V by 2 bases and J by 9 bases, and 2 bases separated the two germline ends. The CDR3, as DNA: TGCAGTGCTAGAAGTGAGCAGTTCTTC. Translating gives CSARSEQFF.

The chain carries TRBV2 and TRBJ2-7; the D is unclear. The CDR3 has 13 residues. Deletions cut 8 bases from V and 3 bases from J, with 14 bases between. Germline assignment: CDR1 SNHLY and CDR2 FYNNEI. CDR3 amino acids: CASCRLGYYEQYV. The CDR3 nucleotides are TGTGCCAGCTGCCGCCTGGGGTACTACGAGCAGTACGTC.

The V gene is TRBV6-5, the J gene TRBJ2-6; no clear D. V lost 8 bases, J lost 5 bases, and 7 bases lay in between. Germline values: CDR1 MNHEY, CDR2 SVGAGI. This CDR3 has 12 amino acids. CDR3 protein: CASGLRANVLTF. The CDR3 DNA reads as TGTGCCAGCGGCTTACGGGCCAACGTCCTGACTTTC.

This clonotype has just a few counts. V is TRBV5-1 and J is TRBJ2-3; 7 bases agree with TRBD2. With 4 bases clipped from V and 4 bases from J, the junction kept 12 bases outside the gene matches. The CDR3 sequence is 16 residues long. Germline CDR1 and CDR2: SGHRS and YFSETQ. The CDR3 DNA reads TGCGCCAGCAGCCCGTTATCGAGCGGGGTCCCAGATACGCAGTATTTT. Protein: CASSPLSSGVPDTQYF.

The chain carries TRBV7-6 and TRBJ2-3; D remains unclear. Per the germline V gene, CDR1 is SGHVS and CDR2 is FNYEAQ. This CDR3 is 14 amino acids long. Trimming removed 7 bases at V and 4 bases at J, with 15 bases between. DNA of the CDR3: TGTGCCAGCATGTCTTACCAGAAAGCAGATACGCAGTATTTT. This encodes CASMSYQKADTQYF.

The sample holds many counts of this clonotype. The rearrangement joins TRBV9 to TRBJ2-7; D may be TRBD1 (5 bases). This CDR3 spans 12 amino acids. Between the trimmed V and J ends, which lost 0 bases and 7 bases, there was a span of 8 bases. The germline V gene has CDR1 SGDLS and CDR2 YYNGEE. CDR3 protein: CASSVGAGEQYF. In DNA form, the CDR3 reads TGTGCCAGCAGCGTAGGGGCAGGGGAGCAGTACTTC. The whole variable domain, filled in from reference TRBV9 and TRBJ2-7, reads DSGVTQTPKHLITATGQRVTLRCSPRSGDLSVYWYQQSLDQGLQFLIQYYNGEERAKGNILERFSAQQFPDLHSELNLSSLELGDSALYFCASSVGAGEQYFGPGTRLTVT.

In this sample, this clonotype turned up a few times. The CDR3 is CASSLTGELTYEQYF. The DNA of the CDR3 is TGTGCCAGCAGCTTGACAGGGGAATTGACGTACGAGCAGTACTTC. The rearrangement uses TRBV7-8 and TRBJ2-7; TRBD1 aligns across 8 bases. This CDR3 has 15 residues. After removal of 3 bases from V and 4 bases from J, the junction contained 8 bases not matched to a gene. Germline V lookup: CDR1 SGHVS, CDR2 FQNEAQ.

This clonotype was seen at least ten times. J is TRBJ2-1 and V is TRBV24-1; 7 positions agree with TRBD1. Germline CDR1 KGHDR, CDR2 SFDVKD. With 9 bases clipped from V and 2 bases from J, the junction kept 6 bases outside the gene matches. The length of the CDR3 is 14 residues. Here the CDR3 reads CATHRDRTYNEQFF. The CDR3 coding sequence is TGTGCCACCCACCGGGACAGAACCTACAATGAGCAGTTCTTC.

The rearrangement joins TRBV12-3 or TRBV12-4 to TRBJ2-1, with TRBD2 as a possible D gene (6 bases). This CDR3 region has 14 residues. V was pared by 4 bases and J by 7 bases, with 14 bases between. The CDR3 coding sequence is TGTGCCAGCAGTTCGTACGGGGGAAAGAATGAGCAGTTCTTC. This codes for CASSSYGGKNEQFF.

In this sample, this clonotype turned up a few times. The CDR3, as DNA: TGTGCCACCAGTGATTCCAGGGGGGGGCCTTTCGCTCAGTTCTTC. This encodes CATSDSRGGPFAQFF. This chain uses TRBV24-1 with TRBJ2-1, with D possibly being TRBD1 or TRBD2 (7 bases each). The CDR3 has 15 amino acids. Germline lookup yields CDR1 KGHDR and CDR2 SFDVKD. V was shortened by 2 bases and J by 13 bases, with 20 bases between the two germline ends.

This clonotype has more than one count but fewer than ten. The J gene is TRBJ2-1, the V gene TRBV12-3 or TRBV12-4, with 9 positions matching TRBD2. V gave up 2 bases and J gave up 9 bases; unmatched junction bases: 8. This CDR3 has 15 amino acids. Written as DNA, the CDR3 is TGTGCCAGCAGTTTACGGCGGGGGGGCCTTTTTGAGCAGTTCTTC. Protein product: CASSLRRGGLFEQFF.

The rearrangement uses TRBV7-9 and TRBJ1-5; D is ambiguous. The V gene lost 1 base and the J gene lost 2 bases, with 9 bases spanning the gap. The germline V gene encodes CDR1 SEHNR and CDR2 FQNEAQ (reference sequence). The CDR3 covers 15 residues. The CDR3 region is CASSLGRLGNQPQHF. CDR3 nucleotides: TGTGCCAGCAGCTTAGGGCGTCTCGGCAATCAGCCCCAGCATTTT.

This clonotype has more than one count but fewer than ten. The rearrangement links TRBV5-1 to TRBJ2-7; D ambiguous. The CDR3 is made up of 13 amino acids. Trimming pared 5 bases from V and 5 bases from J, leaving 14 bases between. Germline CDR1 is SGHRS and CDR2 is YFSETQ. The CDR3 loop is CASSTGGLDEQYF. In DNA, the CDR3 is TGCGCCAGCAGTACCGGTGGGTTGGACGAGCAGTACTTC.

This clonotype was picked up a small number of times. The chain combines TRBV5-1 with TRBJ2-7, with 10 bases matching TRBD1. V lost 0 bases, J lost 7 bases, and 7 bases stayed unmatched. The CDR3 totals 15 residues. Germline values: CDR1 SGHRS, CDR2 YFSETQ. The CDR3 here is CASSLDGQGGREQYF. DNA of the CDR3: TGCGCCAGCAGCTTGGACGGACAGGGGGGGAGGGAGCAGTACTTC.

This clonotype showed up just a few times. The V and J genes are TRBV18 and TRBJ1-6; D remains unclear. CDR1 and CDR2 from the germline V gene are KGHSH and LQKENI. Trimming removed 5 bases from V and 10 bases from J, with 9 bases in between. CDR3 length: 12 residues. DNA for the CDR3: TGTGCCAGCTCAGGACTGGGGTCACCCCTCCACTTT. The encoded protein is CASSGLGSPLHF.

The table lists this clonotype with a few counts. The chain links TRBV28 to TRBJ2-6, with D hard to call. Germline CDR1 reads MDHEN; CDR2 reads SYDVKM. Trimming took 5 bases from V and 0 from J, leaving 8 bases between them. The CDR3 spans 15 residues. The CDR3 coding sequence is TGTGCCAGCAGTGTAAGGAGCTCTGGGGCCAACGTCCTGACTTTC. This encodes CASSVRSSGANVLTF.

The CDR3 region is CASATSGQGIYGYTF. CDR3 DNA sequence: TGTGCCAGCGCCACATCGGGACAGGGGATCTATGGCTACACCTTC. This chain connects TRBV27 to TRBJ1-2; 10 bases align to TRBD1. The V gene's germline CDR1 is MNHEY and CDR2 SMNVEV (reference sequence). V dropped 8 bases and J dropped 4; count of bases not matched to a gene: 10. The CDR3 covers 15 residues.

The chain employs TRBV19 and TRBJ2-7; 9 bases fit TRBD1. Looked up from germline, CDR1 is LNHDA and CDR2 is SQIVND (reference sequence). The CDR3 is made up of 15 amino acids. V was clipped by 5 bases and J by 6 bases; unmatched bases: 11. CDR3 in DNA: TGTGCCAGTAGTCTACAGGGGGCTCCTCCGGGCGAGCAGTACTTC. Translation gives CASSLQGAPPGEQYF.

The V call is TRBV6-5, the J call TRBJ1-2; D not resolved. V lost 0 bases, J lost 4 bases, and 12 bases lay in between. From germline, CDR1 is MNHEY and CDR2 SVGAGI. This CDR3 is 15 amino acids long. The CDR3, as DNA: TGTGCCAGCAGTTACTCGGACTACCCCCGCTATGGCTACACCTTC. This gives the protein CASSYSDYPRYGYTF.

This clonotype was observed many times. This chain joins TRBV5-1 and TRBJ1-6; 8 nucleotides line up with TRBD1. V shed 4 bases, J shed 8 bases, and the junction held 2 bases outside the gene matches. The CDR3 is made up of 13 amino acids. In germline, CDR1 is SGHRS, CDR2 YFSETQ. The CDR3 loop is CASSPDRDSPLHF. The CDR3 nucleotides are TGCGCCAGCAGCCCGGACAGGGATTCACCCCTCCACTTT. Filled out from reference TRBV5-1 and TRBJ1-6, the complete variable domain reads KAGVTQTPRYLIKTRGQQVTLSCSPISGHRSVSWYQQTPGQGLQFLFEYFSETQRNKGNFPGRFSGRQFSNSRSEMNVSTLELGDSALYLCASSPDRDSPLHFGNGTRLTVT.

V and J are TRBV24-1 and TRBJ2-5, with D perhaps TRBD2 (6 bases). The CDR3 has 15 residues. V lost 3 bases, J lost 5 bases, and 15 bases lay in between. The germline V gene has CDR1 KGHDR and CDR2 SFDVKD. In DNA form, the CDR3 reads TGTGCCACCAGTGATCCCCGTTCTAGCGCGGAGACCCAGTACTTC. Amino acids: CATSDPRSSAETQYF.